This T cell receptor beta chain is drawn from a study of T cell responses to AZD1222 COVID-19 vaccine. Study details: Both about-4-week and about-12-week second-dose recipients were combined. Study-wide results and caveats: No day 14 peak samples; only post-peak repertoires were characterized. Two AZD1222 administrations were followed by greater Spike-specific TCR breadth and depth. Possibly, clonal diversity was underestimated; donors were largely white British and included more females.

This clone appeared a single time. Its antigen is undetermined. The protocol was immunoSEQ multiplex PCR, while the TCRdb copy is restricted to in-frame clones and leaves out a portion. The sample includes roughly 130,000 clones, around 84% of them seen just once. The TCR comes from an adult in good health. The source was peripheral blood, collected on day 0 of AZD1222 vaccination.

The CDR3 spells CASSIAMASGSGKFDGNEQFF. Written as DNA, the CDR3 is TGTGCCAGTAGTATAGCGATGGCTAGCGGGAGTGGGAAGTTCGATGGAAATGAGCAGTTCTTC. The chain is built from TRBV19 and TRBJ2-1; 10 bases agree with TRBD2. V shed 1 base, J shed 7 bases, and the junction held 22 bases outside the gene matches. The CDR3 consists of 21 residues. Germline loops: CDR1 LNHDA, CDR2 SQIVND (reference sequence).